This T cell receptor beta chain was identified in a study of blood T cell repertoires in COVID-19. Study-level information: Spain, Italy and the United States supplied samples that represented acute and convalescent COVID-19.

In the source study's methods: Estimation of nucleated cell counts relied on the amplification of reference gene primers. Assay used: immunoSEQ multiplex PCR; TCRdb lists only in-frame clones, some missing. V and J calls and clone size are given by that table; D and trimming were obtained from the DNA. The sample contains tens of thousands of clones, roughly nine tenths of which appear only once. This clone was seen a few times. CDR1 is MNHNS, CDR2 SASEGT, per germline. This CDR3 is built from 15 residues. The V end was cut by 0 bases, the J end by 6 bases, with 14 bases between. The chain uses TRBV6-1 and TRBJ1-1, with TRBD1 as a possible D gene (5 bases). Sequencing used peripheral blood. This clonotype originated in a human donor in a cohort sampled during active COVID-19. CDR3 residues: CASSEAALGGAEAFF. Here the CDR3 DNA reads TGTGCCAGCAGTGAAGCGGCGCTGGGGGGAGCTGAAGCTTTCTTT.